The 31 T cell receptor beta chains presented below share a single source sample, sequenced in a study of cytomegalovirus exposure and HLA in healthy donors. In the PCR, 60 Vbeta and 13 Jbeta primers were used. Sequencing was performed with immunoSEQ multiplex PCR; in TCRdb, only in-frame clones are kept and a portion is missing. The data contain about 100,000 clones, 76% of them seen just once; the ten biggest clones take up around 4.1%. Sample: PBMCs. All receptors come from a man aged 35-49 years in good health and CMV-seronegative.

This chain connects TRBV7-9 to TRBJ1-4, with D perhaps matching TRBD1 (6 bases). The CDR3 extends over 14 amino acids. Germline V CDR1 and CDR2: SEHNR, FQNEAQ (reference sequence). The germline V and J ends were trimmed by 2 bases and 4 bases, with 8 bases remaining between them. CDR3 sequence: CASSLRQDNEKLFF. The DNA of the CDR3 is TGTGCCAGCAGCTTAAGACAGGATAATGAAAAACTGTTTTTT. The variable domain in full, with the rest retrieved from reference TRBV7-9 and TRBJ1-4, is DTGVSQNPRHKITKRGQNVTFRCDPISEHNRLYWYRQTLGQGPEFLTYFQNEAQLEKSRLLSDRFSAERPKGSFSTLEIQRTEQGDSAMYLCASSLRQDNEKLFFGSGTQLSVL.

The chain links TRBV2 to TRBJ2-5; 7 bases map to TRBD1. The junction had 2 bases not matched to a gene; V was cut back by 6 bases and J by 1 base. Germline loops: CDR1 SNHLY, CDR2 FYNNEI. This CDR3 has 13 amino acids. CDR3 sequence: CASRGQSQETQYF. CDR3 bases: TGTGCCAGCAGGGGACAGAGCCAAGAGACCCAGTACTTC.

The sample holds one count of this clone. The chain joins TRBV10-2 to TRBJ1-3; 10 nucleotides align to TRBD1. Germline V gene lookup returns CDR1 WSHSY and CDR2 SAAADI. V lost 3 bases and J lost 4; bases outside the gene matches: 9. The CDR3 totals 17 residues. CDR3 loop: CASSEKSTGGIGNTIYF. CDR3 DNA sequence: TGCGCCAGCAGTGAAAAATCGACAGGGGGCATAGGAAACACCATATATTTT.

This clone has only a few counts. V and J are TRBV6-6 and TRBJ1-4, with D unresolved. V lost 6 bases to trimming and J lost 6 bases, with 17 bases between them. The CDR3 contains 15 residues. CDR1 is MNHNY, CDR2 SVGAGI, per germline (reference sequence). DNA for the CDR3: TGTGCCAGCAGGGCCACTATGGGTTCTTATGAAAAACTGTTTTTT. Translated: CASRATMGSYEKLFF.

CDR3 region: CASSPGQGSTGELFF. In DNA form, the CDR3 reads TGTGCCAGCAGCCCTGGACAGGGGAGTACCGGGGAGCTGTTTTTT. The chain has TRBV5-4 and TRBJ2-2; 9 bases are shared with TRBD1. The J segment lost 5 bases and the V segment lost 4 bases, leaving 6 bases of the junction unmatched. The CDR3 is made up of 15 amino acids. From germline, CDR1 is SGHNT and CDR2 YYREEE (reference sequence).

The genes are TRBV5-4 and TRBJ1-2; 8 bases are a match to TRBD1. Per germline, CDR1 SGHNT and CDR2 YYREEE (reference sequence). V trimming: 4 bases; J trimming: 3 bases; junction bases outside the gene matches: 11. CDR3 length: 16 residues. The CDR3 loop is CASSTGQGALDYGYTF. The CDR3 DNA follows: TGTGCCAGCAGCACCGGACAGGGCGCTTTAGACTATGGCTACACCTTC.

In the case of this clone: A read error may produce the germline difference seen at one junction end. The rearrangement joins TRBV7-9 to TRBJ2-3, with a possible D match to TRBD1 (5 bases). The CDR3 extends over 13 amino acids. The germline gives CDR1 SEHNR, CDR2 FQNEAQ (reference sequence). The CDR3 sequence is CSSSSKGPDTQYF. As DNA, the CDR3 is TGTTCCAGCAGCTCCAAGGGGCCGGATACGCAGTATTTT.

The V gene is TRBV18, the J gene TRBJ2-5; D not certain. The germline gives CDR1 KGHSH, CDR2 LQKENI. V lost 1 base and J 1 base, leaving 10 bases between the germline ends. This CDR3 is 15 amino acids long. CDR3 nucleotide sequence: TGTGCCAGCTCACCACGCGCGACGGGCCAAGAGACCCAGTACTTC. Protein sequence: CASSPRATGQETQYF.

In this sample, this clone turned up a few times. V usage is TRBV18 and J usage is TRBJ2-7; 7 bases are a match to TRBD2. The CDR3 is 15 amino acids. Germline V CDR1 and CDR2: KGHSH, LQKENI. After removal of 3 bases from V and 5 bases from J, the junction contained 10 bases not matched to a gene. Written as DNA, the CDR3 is TGTGCCAGCTCACCGGGAGGGTCGGTTCCCAACGAGCAGTACTTC. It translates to CASSPGGSVPNEQYF. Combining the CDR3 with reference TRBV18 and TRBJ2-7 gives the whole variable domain NAGVMQNPRHLVRRRGQEARLRCSPMKGHSHVYWYRQLPEEGLKFMVYLQKENIIDESGMPKERFSAEFPKEGPSILRIQQVVRGDSAAYFCASSPGGSVPNEQYFGPGTRLTVT.

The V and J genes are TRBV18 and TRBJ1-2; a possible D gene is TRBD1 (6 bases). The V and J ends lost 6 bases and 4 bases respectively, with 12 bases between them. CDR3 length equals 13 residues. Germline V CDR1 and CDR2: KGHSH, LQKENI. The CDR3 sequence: CASSPDSTYGYTF. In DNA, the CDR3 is TGTGCCAGCTCCCCGGACAGTACCTATGGCTACACCTTC. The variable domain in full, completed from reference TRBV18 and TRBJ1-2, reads NAGVMQNPRHLVRRRGQEARLRCSPMKGHSHVYWYRQLPEEGLKFMVYLQKENIIDESGMPKERFSAEFPKEGPSILRIQQVVRGDSAAYFCASSPDSTYGYTFGSGTRLTVV.

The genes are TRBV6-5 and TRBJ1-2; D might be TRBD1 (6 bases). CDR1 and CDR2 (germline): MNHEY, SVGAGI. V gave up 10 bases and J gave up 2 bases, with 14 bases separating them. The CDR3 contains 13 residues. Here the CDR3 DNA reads TGTGCCACCCCTCTACAGGGAAACTATGGCTACACCTTC. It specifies CATPLQGNYGYTF.

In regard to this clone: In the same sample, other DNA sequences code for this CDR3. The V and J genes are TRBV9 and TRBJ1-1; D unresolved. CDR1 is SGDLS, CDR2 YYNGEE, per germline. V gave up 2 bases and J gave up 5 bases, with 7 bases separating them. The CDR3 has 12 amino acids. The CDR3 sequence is CASSVGGTEAFF. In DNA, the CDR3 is TGTGCCAGCAGCGTCGGAGGAACTGAAGCTTTCTTT.

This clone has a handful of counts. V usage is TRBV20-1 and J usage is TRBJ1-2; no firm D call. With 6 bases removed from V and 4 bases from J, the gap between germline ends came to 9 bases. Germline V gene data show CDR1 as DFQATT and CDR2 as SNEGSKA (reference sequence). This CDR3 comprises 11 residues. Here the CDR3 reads CSAVGVYGYTF. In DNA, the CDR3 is TGCAGTGCGGTGGGAGTCTATGGCTACACCTTC.

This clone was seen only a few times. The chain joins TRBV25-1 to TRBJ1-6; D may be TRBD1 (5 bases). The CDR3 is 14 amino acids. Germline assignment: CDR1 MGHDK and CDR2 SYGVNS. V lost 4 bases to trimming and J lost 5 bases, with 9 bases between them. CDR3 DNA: TGTGCCAGCAGTGTGGGGCAGAATAATTCACCCCTCCACTTT. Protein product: CASSVGQNNSPLHF.

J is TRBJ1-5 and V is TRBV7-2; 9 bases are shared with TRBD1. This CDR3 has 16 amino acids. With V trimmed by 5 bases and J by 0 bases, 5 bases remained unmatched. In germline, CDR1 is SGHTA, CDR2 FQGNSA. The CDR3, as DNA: TGTGCCAGCAGCCGGACAGGGGCCTTTAGCAATCAGCCCCAGCATTTT. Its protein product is CASSRTGAFSNQPQHF.

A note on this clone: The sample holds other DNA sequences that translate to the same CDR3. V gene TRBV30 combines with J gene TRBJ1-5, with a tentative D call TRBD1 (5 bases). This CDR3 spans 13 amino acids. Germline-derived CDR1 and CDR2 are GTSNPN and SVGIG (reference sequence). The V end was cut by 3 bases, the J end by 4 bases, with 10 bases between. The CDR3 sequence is CAWSGQGNQPQHF. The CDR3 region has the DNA TGTGCCTGGAGCGGGCAGGGTAATCAGCCCCAGCATTTT.

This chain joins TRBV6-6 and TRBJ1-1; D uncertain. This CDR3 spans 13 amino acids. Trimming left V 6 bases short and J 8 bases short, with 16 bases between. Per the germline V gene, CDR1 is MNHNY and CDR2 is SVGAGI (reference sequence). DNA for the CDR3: TGTGCCAGCAGCGAAAGCGGGGTTGAGGAAGCTTTCTTT. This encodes CASSESGVEEAFF.

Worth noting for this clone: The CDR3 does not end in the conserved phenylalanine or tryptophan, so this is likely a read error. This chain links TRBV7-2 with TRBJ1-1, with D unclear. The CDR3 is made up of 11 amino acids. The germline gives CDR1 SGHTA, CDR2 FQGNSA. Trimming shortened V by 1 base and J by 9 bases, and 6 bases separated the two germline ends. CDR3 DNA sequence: TGTGCCAGCAGCTTAGACGGGAAAGCTTTCCTT. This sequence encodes CASSLDGKAFL.

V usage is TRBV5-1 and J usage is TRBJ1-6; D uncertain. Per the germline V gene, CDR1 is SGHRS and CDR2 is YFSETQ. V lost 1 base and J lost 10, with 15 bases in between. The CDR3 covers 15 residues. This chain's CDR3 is CASSLMAGSKSPLHF. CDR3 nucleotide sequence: TGCGCCAGCAGCTTGATGGCGGGAAGTAAGTCACCCCTCCACTTT.

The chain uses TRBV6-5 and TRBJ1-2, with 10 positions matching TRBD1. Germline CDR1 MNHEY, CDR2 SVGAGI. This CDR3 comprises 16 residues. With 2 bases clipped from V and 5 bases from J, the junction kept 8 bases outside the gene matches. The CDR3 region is CASSYATGGARYGYTF. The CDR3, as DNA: TGTGCCAGCAGTTACGCGACAGGGGGCGCACGGTATGGCTACACCTTC.

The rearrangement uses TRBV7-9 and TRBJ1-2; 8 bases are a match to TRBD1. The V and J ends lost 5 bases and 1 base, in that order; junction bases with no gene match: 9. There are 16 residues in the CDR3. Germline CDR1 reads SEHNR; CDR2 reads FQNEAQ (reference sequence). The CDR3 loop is CASSTTTGELNYGYTF. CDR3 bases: TGTGCCAGCAGCACCACGACAGGGGAACTTAACTATGGCTACACCTTC.

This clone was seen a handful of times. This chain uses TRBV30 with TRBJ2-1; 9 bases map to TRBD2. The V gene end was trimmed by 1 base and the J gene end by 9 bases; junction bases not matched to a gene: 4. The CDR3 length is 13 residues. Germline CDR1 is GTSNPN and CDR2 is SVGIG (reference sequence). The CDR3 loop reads CAWSAYSGSEQFF. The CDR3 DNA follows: TGTGCCTGGAGTGCATATAGCGGGAGTGAGCAGTTCTTC.

The CDR3, as DNA: TGCAGTGCTAATGTTAATACGCAGTATTTT. This sequence encodes CSANVNTQYF. The rearrangement joins TRBV20-1 to TRBJ2-3; D is uncertain. V lost 4 bases, J lost 7 bases, and 6 bases lay in between. CDR1 and CDR2 (germline): DFQATT, SNEGSKA (reference sequence). This CDR3 is 10 amino acids long.

This chain's CDR3 is CASSEGGSKISNQPQHF. The CDR3 bases are TGCGCCAGCAGTGAGGGAGGGTCCAAGATTAGCAATCAGCCCCAGCATTTT. The chain links TRBV10-2 to TRBJ1-5; no clear D gene. CDR1 is WSHSY and CDR2 is SAAADI in the germline V gene. The CDR3 covers 17 residues. V was cut by 2 bases and J by 0 bases, with 14 bases left in between.

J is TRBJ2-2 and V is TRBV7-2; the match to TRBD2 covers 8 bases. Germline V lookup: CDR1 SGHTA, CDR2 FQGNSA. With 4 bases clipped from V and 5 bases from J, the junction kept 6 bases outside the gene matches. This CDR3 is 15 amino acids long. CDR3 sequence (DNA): TGTGCCAGCAGCTCACCGGGACTAGTAACCGGGGAGCTGTTTTTT. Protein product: CASSSPGLVTGELFF.

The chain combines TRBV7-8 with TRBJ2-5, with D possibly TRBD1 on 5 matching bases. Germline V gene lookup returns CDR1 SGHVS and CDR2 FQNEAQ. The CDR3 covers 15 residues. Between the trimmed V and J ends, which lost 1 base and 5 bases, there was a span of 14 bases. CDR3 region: CASSLVPQGRETQYF. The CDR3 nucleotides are TGTGCCAGCAGCTTAGTCCCCCAGGGCAGGGAGACCCAGTACTTC.

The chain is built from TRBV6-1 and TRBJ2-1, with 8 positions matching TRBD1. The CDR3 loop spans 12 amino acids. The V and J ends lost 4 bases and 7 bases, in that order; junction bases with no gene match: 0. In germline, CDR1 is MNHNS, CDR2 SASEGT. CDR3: CASSGDRNEQFF. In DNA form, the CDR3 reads TGTGCCAGCAGTGGGGACAGGAATGAGCAGTTCTTC.

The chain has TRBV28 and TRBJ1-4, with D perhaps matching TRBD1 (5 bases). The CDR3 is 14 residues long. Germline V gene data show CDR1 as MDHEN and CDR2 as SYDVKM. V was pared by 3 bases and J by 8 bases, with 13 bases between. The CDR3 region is CASSFTRGGEKLFF. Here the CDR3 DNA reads TGTGCCAGCAGTTTCACTAGGGGAGGCGAAAAACTGTTTTTT.

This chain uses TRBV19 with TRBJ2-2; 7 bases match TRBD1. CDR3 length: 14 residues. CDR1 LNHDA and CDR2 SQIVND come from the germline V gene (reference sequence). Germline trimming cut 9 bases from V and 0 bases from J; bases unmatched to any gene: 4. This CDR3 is CASLDRSNTGELFF. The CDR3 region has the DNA TGTGCCAGCTTGGACAGGTCGAACACCGGGGAGCTGTTTTTT.

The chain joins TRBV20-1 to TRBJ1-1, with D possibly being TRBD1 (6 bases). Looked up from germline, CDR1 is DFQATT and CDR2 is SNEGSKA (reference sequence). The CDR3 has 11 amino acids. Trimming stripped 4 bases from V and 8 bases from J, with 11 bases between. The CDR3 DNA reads TGCAGTGCTAATCAGGGGACAGAAGCTTTCTTT. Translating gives CSANQGTEAFF.

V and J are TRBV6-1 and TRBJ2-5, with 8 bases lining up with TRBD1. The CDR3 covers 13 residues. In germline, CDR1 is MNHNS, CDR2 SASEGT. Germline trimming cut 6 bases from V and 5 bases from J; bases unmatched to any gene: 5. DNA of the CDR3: TGTGCCAGCAGAAGACAGGGGTCTGAGACCCAGTACTTC. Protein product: CASRRQGSETQYF.